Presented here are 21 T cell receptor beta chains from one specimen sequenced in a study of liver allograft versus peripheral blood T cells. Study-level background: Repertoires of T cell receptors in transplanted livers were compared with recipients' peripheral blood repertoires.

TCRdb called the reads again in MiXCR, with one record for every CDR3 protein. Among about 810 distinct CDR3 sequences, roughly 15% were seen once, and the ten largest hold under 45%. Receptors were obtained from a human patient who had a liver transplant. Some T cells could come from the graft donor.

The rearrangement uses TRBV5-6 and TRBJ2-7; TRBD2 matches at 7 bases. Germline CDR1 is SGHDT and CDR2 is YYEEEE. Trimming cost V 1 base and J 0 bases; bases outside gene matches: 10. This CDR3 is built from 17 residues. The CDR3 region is CASSLKVPSGISYEQYV. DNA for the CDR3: TGTGCCAGCAGCTTGAAAGTGCCCAGCGGGATCTCCTACGAGCAGTACGTC.

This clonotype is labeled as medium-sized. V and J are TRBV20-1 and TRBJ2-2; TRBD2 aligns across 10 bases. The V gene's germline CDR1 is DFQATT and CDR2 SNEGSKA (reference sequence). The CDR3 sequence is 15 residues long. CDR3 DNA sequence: TGCGGAGGGAGGAATAGCGGGAGGAAGGACGGGGAGCTGTTTTTT. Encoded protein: CGGRNSGRKDGELFF.

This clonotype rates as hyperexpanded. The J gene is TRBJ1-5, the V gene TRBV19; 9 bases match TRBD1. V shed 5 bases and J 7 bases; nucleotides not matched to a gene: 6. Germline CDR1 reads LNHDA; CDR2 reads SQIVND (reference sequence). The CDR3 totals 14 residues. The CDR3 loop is CASSDTGGRQPQHF. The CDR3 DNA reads TGTGCCAGTAGTGACACAGGGGGCCGCCAGCCCCAGCATTTT.

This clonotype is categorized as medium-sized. CDR3 sequence: CASSYGQAVSYEQYV. The CDR3 DNA sequence: TGTGCCAGCAGCTACGGACAGGCGGTATCGTACGAGCAGTACGTC. The J gene is TRBJ2-7, the V gene TRBV5-5; 7 bases are shared with TRBD1. Germline V gives CDR1 SGHKS, CDR2 YYEKEE (reference sequence). The CDR3 runs 15 residues. J lost 4 bases, V lost 3 bases, and 10 bases had no gene match.

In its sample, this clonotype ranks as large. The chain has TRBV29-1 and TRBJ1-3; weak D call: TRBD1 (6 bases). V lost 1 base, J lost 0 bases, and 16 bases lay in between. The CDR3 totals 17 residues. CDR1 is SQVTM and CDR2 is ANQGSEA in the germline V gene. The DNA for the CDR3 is TGCAGCGTTGAAGGTGGGGAGGGGGGATTCTCTGGAAACACCATATATTTT. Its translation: CSVEGGEGGFSGNTIYF.

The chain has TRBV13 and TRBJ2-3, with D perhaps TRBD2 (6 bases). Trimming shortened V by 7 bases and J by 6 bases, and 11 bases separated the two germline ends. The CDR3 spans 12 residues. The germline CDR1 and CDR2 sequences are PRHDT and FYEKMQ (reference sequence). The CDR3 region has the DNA TGTGCCAGCAAAGGAGGGATGGATACGCAGTATTTT. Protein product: CASKGGMDTQYF.

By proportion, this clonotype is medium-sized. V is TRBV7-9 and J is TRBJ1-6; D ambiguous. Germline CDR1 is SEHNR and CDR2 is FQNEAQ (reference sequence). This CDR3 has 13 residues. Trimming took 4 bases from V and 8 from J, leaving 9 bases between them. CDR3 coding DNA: TGTGCCAGCAGCTCCCCAATGGATTCACCCCTCCACTTT. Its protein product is CASSSPMDSPLHF.

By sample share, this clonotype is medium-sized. The CDR3 coding sequence is TGTGCCAGTAGGGTGGAGGGAGGCTACGAGCAGTACTTC. It yields the protein CASRVEGGYEQYF. The gene calls are TRBV19 and TRBJ2-7; tentative D call: TRBD2 (6 bases). The CDR3 loop spans 13 amino acids. Germline-derived CDR1 and CDR2 are LNHDA and SQIVND (reference sequence). V was trimmed by 6 bases and J by 3 bases, leaving 12 bases between them.

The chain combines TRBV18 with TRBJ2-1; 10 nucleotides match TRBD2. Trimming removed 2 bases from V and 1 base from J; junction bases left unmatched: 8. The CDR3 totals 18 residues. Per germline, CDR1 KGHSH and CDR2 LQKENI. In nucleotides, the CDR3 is TGTGCCAGCTCACCAGGGGCCAGCGGGAGGGGATCCTACAATGAGCAGTTCTTC. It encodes CASSPGASGRGSYNEQFF.

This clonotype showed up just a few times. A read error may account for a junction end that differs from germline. CDR3 amino acids: CATSGEVPGGTQYF. The CDR3, as DNA: TGTGCCACCAGCGGAGAAGTACCCGGCGGGACGCAGTATTTT. The chain couples TRBV15 to TRBJ2-3, with D perhaps TRBD2 (5 bases). Germline CDR1 is LNHNV and CDR2 is YYDKDF (reference sequence). CDR3 size: 14 residues.

The CDR3 DNA reads TGTGCCAGCAGTGAAAATGAGCAGTTCTTC. It codes for CASSENEQFF. This sequence joins TRBV2 and TRBJ2-1; D remains unclear. Germline values: CDR1 SNHLY, CDR2 FYNNEI. Deletions cut 2 bases from V and 7 bases from J, with 0 bases between. The CDR3 extends over 10 amino acids.

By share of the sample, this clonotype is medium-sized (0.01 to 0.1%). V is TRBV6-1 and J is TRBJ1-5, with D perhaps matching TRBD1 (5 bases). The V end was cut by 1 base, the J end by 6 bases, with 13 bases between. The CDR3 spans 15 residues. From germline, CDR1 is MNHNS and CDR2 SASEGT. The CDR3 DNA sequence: TGTGCCAGCAGTGAAGGGGGGTTCCGCGGTCAGCCCCAGCATTTT. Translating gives CASSEGGFRGQPQHF.

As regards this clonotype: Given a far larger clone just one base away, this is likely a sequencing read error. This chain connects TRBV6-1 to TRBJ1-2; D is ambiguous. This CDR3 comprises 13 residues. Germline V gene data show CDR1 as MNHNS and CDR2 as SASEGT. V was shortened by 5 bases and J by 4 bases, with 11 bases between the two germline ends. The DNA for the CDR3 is TGTGCCAGCAGTTCGACCGAAAGCTATGGCTACACCTTC. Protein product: CASSSTESYGYTF.

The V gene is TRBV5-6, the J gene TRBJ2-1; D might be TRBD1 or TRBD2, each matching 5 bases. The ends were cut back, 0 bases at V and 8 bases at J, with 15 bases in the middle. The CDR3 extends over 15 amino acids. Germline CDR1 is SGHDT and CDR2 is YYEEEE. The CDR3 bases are TGTGCCAGCAGCTTGGGCCGGGACCTCCTCGATGAGCAGTTCTTC. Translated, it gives CASSLGRDLLDEQFF.

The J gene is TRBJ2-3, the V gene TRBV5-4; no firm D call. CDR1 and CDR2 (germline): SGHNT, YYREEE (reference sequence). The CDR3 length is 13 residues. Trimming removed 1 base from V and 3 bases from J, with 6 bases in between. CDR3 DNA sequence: TGTGCCAGCAGCTTGCGAACAACAGATACGCAGTATTTT. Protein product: CASSLRTTDTQYF.

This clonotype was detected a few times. The CDR3 here is CASSHRGSSYEQYF. In nucleotides, the CDR3 is TGTGCCAGCAGTCACAGGGGGAGCTCCTACGAGCAGTACTTC. The chain combines TRBV7-2 with TRBJ2-7; 8 bases align to TRBD1. This CDR3 has 14 residues. The V segment lost 6 bases and the J segment 0 bases; nucleotides outside the gene matches: 4. Germline V CDR1 and CDR2: SGHTA, FQGNSA.

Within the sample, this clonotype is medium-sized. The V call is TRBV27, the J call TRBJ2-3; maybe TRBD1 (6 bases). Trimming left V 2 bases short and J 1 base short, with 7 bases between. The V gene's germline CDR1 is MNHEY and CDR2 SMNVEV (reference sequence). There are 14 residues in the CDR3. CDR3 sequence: CASSLRTGTDTQYF. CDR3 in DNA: TGTGCCAGCAGTTTAAGGACAGGCACAGATACGCAGTATTTT.

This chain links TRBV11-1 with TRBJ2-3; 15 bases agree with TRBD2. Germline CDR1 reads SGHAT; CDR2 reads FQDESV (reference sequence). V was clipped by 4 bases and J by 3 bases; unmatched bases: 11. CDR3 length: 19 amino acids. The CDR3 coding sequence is TGTGCCAGCAGCTGGGGTCGGACTAGCGGGGGGGCCGGGACAGATACGCAGTATTTT. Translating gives CASSWGRTSGGAGTDTQYF.

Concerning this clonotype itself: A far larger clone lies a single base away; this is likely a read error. CDR3 sequence (DNA): TGTGCCGGCAGTGCAATAGGGGGCCCACCCCAGCATTTT. It codes for CAGSAIGGPPQHF. The gene calls are TRBV6-2 or TRBV6-3 and TRBJ1-5; TRBD1 matches 7 bases. This CDR3 has 13 amino acids. CDR1 is MNHEY, CDR2 SVGEGT, per germline.

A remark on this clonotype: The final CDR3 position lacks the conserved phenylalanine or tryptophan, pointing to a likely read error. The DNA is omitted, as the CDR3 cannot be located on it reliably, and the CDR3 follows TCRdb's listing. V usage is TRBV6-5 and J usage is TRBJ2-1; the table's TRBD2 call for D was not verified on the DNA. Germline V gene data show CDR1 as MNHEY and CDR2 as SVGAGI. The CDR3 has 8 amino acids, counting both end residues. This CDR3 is CASSPLAG.

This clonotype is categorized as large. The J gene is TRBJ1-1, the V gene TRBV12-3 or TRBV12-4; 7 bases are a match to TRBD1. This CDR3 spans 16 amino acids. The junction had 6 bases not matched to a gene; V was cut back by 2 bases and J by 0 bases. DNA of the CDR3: TGTGCCAGCAGTTTATTACTCGGGACAGTGAACACTGAAGCTTTCTTT. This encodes CASSLLLGTVNTEAFF.